The entry below describes one TCR beta chain. Its antigen is undetermined. A single base separates this from a much larger clone, so it may be a read error. These data are taken from a study of blood T cells in healthy people across ages. Study-wide results and limits: Researchers report that TCR beta diversity correlated strongly with naive T cell percentage. With unsorted PBMCs, a conclusive comparison of naive versus antigen-experienced cells was not possible. Per million T cells, TCR beta diversity dropped about linearly as age rose.

The germline V gene has CDR1 LNHNV and CDR2 YYDKDF (reference sequence). The CDR3 contains 16 residues. The use of a sample-barcoded 5' primer and a J-beta primer mix characterized a second PCR of about 7 to 12 cycles. All samples gave at least 2.5 million CDR3-containing paired-end reads. Each CDR3 protein is one row after TCRdb ran MiXCR on the 5' RACE reads. In the table there are roughly 1,700,000 distinct CDR3 sequences, about 30% of which are singletons. The chain carries TRBV15 and TRBJ2-4; 7 nucleotides align to TRBD1. The J call may be mistaken, given a closer DNA end match to TRBJ2-7. The sequence was obtained from a woman aged 25 to 39 in good health. Sequenced input: blood. The CDR3 region has the DNA TGTGCCACCGGACGAAATACAGGGGACCTCAGGTACGAGCAGTACTTC. Protein sequence: CATGRNTGDLRYEQYF.